These 24 T cell receptor beta chains share one sample of origin, sequenced in a study of cytomegalovirus exposure and HLA in healthy donors. The PCR was carried out with 60 Vbeta primers and 13 Jbeta primers. Assay used: immunoSEQ multiplex PCR; TCRdb lists only in-frame clones, some missing. The sample carries hundreds of thousands of clones, around four fifths recorded once. Sample: PBMCs. The receptors shown here come from a boy under 10 years old in good health and CMV-seronegative.

This clone was detected only once. CDR3 amino acids: CASSSLSGCEQFF. The CDR3 nucleotides read TGTGCCAGCAGCTCCCTTAGCGGGTGTGAGCAGTTCTTC. The rearrangement links TRBV7-6 to TRBJ2-1, with 7 bases lining up with TRBD2. Trimming cost V 4 bases and J 9 bases; bases outside gene matches: 6. Germline V lookup: CDR1 SGHVS, CDR2 FNYEAQ. This CDR3 has 13 residues.

V gene TRBV6-1 combines with J gene TRBJ2-7, with a possible D match to TRBD1 (6 bases). CDR1 and CDR2 (germline): MNHNS, SASEGT. V dropped 2 bases and J dropped 2 bases, with 13 bases sitting between them. This CDR3 region has 15 residues. CDR3 bases: TGTGCCAGCAGTGAAAAGAGGACAGACGCCTACGAGCAGTACTTC. It yields the protein CASSEKRTDAYEQYF.

The chain links TRBV10-3 to TRBJ2-1; 7 bases map to TRBD2. J gave up 6 bases and V 2 bases, and 7 bases lay outside the gene matches. The germline V gene encodes CDR1 ENHRY and CDR2 SYGVKD. This CDR3 is built from 15 residues. The CDR3 nucleotides read TGTGCCATCAGTGAGAGAGAGGCGGGAGTCAATGAGCAGTTCTTC. Translated, it gives CAISEREAGVNEQFF.

The chain links TRBV5-1 to TRBJ2-5, with 14 bases matching TRBD2. CDR1 is SGHRS and CDR2 is YFSETQ in the germline V gene. The CDR3 totals 16 residues. V gave up 0 bases and J gave up 5 bases; unmatched junction bases: 3. CDR3 bases: TGCGCCAGCAGCTTGGGACTAGCGGGAGGGTCGGAGACCCAGTACTTC. Translated, it gives CASSLGLAGGSETQYF.

This chain connects TRBV27 to TRBJ1-5; a weak D match, TRBD1 (5 bases). Between the trimmed V and J ends, which lost 3 bases and 4 bases, there was a span of 16 bases. The CDR3 contains 16 residues. Germline values: CDR1 MNHEY, CDR2 SMNVEV (reference sequence). DNA for the CDR3: TGTGCCAGCAGTTTTAGGTCACCAGGGCCAAATCAGCCCCAGCATTTT. Translation: CASSFRSPGPNQPQHF.

The chain links TRBV7-9 to TRBJ1-6, with no clear D. Germline lookup yields CDR1 SEHNR and CDR2 FQNEAQ (reference sequence). Trimming left V 2 bases short and J 7 bases short, with 6 bases between. CDR3 size: 13 residues. CDR3 residues: CASSLPGNSPLHF. The CDR3, as DNA: TGTGCCAGCAGCTTACCCGGGAATTCACCCCTCCACTTT.

This clone appeared a single time. The rearrangement links TRBV5-1 to TRBJ1-2; D not certain. The V and J ends lost 0 bases and 0 bases respectively, with 6 bases between them. CDR1 is SGHRS and CDR2 is YFSETQ in the germline V gene. This CDR3 comprises 14 residues. CDR3 in amino acids: CASSLVPANYGYTF. In DNA, the CDR3 is TGCGCCAGCAGCTTGGTGCCAGCTAACTATGGCTACACCTTC.

This chain uses TRBV19 with TRBJ2-7, with D hard to call. Germline CDR1 reads LNHDA; CDR2 reads SQIVND (reference sequence). V lost 5 bases, J lost 1 base, and 12 bases lay in between. The CDR3 contains 14 residues. The CDR3: CASSAPGYSYEQYF. Here the CDR3 DNA reads TGTGCCAGTAGTGCTCCAGGCTATTCCTACGAGCAGTACTTC.

V usage is TRBV5-1 and J usage is TRBJ1-4; D gene uncertain. CDR3 size: 14 residues. CDR1 and CDR2 from the germline V gene are SGHRS and YFSETQ. The V end was cut by 0 bases, the J end by 4 bases, with 7 bases between. CDR3 sequence (DNA): TGCGCCAGCAGCTTGGGTTCCCATAATGAAAAACTGTTTTTT. This encodes CASSLGSHNEKLFF. Variable domain in full (rest from reference TRBV5-1 and TRBJ1-4): KAGVTQTPRYLIKTRGQQVTLSCSPISGHRSVSWYQQTPGQGLQFLFEYFSETQRNKGNFPGRFSGRQFSNSRSEMNVSTLELGDSALYLCASSLGSHNEKLFFGSGTQLSVL.

The CDR3 sequence is CASSKGGSVGGSPLHF. In DNA, the CDR3 is TGTGCCAGCAGCAAAGGGGGGAGTGTGGGGGGATCACCCCTCCACTTT. The chain carries TRBV21-1 and TRBJ1-6. TRBV21-1 corresponds to a pseudogene. The CDR3 is made up of 16 amino acids.

This chain joins TRBV11-2 and TRBJ2-7; D is possibly TRBD2 (5 bases). Germline CDR1 SGHAT, CDR2 FQNNGV. This CDR3 comprises 16 residues. Trimming left V 1 base short and J 2 bases short, with 15 bases between. Here the CDR3 reads CASSLAGLPITYEQYF. DNA for the CDR3: TGTGCCAGCAGCTTAGCCGGACTCCCAATTACCTACGAGCAGTACTTC.

This chain links TRBV9 with TRBJ2-1; 8 bases are a match to TRBD2. In germline, CDR1 is SGDLS, CDR2 YYNGEE. The CDR3 extends over 17 amino acids. V lost 5 bases, J lost 3 bases, and 13 bases stayed unmatched. Written as DNA, the CDR3 is TGTGCCAGCAGGTGGGCGGGGGGCGTTCTGGGCTACAATGAGCAGTTCTTC. Amino acids: CASRWAGGVLGYNEQFF.

The J gene is TRBJ2-7, the V gene TRBV6-4; 9 bases fit TRBD2. The CDR3 loop spans 14 amino acids. The V gene end was trimmed by 9 bases and the J gene end by 5 bases; junction bases not matched to a gene: 11. Germline CDR1 reads MRHNA; CDR2 reads SNTAGT. The CDR3 DNA reads TGTGCCAGGGCTGTTAGCGGGAGTATAAACGAGCAGTACTTC. Translated, it gives CARAVSGSINEQYF.

For this clone: The sample carries other DNA sequences with the same CDR3. This chain connects TRBV5-1 to TRBJ1-2, with 9 nucleotides matching TRBD1. V dropped 0 bases and J dropped 8; count of bases not matched to a gene: 2. CDR3 length: 13 residues. Germline V gene data show CDR1 as SGHRS and CDR2 as YFSETQ. This chain's CDR3 is CASSLGTGEGYTF. CDR3 in DNA: TGCGCCAGCAGCTTGGGGACAGGGGAAGGCTACACCTTC.

A word on this clone: Compared with germline, one end of the junction differs, possibly owing to a read error. This sequence joins TRBV27 and TRBJ2-7, with TRBD2 matching 7 bases. This CDR3 contains 14 residues. Germline V gene lookup returns CDR1 MNHEY and CDR2 SMNVEV (reference sequence). The chain's CDR3 is CASSLAGASHEQYF. CDR3 in DNA: TGTGCCAGCAGTTTAGCGGGAGCCTCCCACGAGCAGTACTTC.

The chain couples TRBV7-6 to TRBJ1-4, with TRBD1 matching 8 bases. With V trimmed by 5 bases and J by 6 bases, 8 bases remained unmatched. CDR1 is SGHVS and CDR2 is FNYEAQ in the germline V gene. The CDR3 length is 15 residues. The CDR3 reads CASSRDRGGYEKLFF. The CDR3 nucleotides read TGTGCCAGCAGCCGCGACAGGGGAGGGTATGAAAAACTGTTTTTT.

The chain has TRBV6-5 and TRBJ1-1; D gene uncertain. Germline CDR1 is MNHEY and CDR2 is SVGAGI. The CDR3 spans 11 residues. Trimming stripped 5 bases from V and 7 bases from J, with 8 bases between. The CDR3 nucleotides are TGTGCCAGCAGTCGCGACTTTGAAGCTTTCTTT. The encoded protein is CASSRDFEAFF.

This clone was detected a few times. J is TRBJ1-1 and V is TRBV5-1, with 8 nucleotides matching TRBD1. The CDR3 is 15 amino acids. Per the germline V gene, CDR1 is SGHRS and CDR2 is YFSETQ. V shed 4 bases, J shed 1 base, and the junction held 6 bases outside the gene matches. The CDR3 DNA reads as TGCGCCAGCAGCCCCGACGGGACAGGGAACACTGAAGCTTTCTTT. As protein: CASSPDGTGNTEAFF.

The rearrangement uses TRBV9 and TRBJ2-5, with D tentatively TRBD2 (5 bases). In germline, CDR1 is SGDLS, CDR2 YYNGEE. The ends were cut back, 1 base at V and 1 base at J, with 14 bases in the middle. The CDR3 is 16 residues long. CDR3 sequence reads: CASSVSSGTIQETQYF. The CDR3 DNA sequence: TGTGCCAGCAGCGTATCGAGCGGCACCATCCAAGAGACCCAGTACTTC.

The chain carries TRBV28 and TRBJ2-1, with 9 positions matching TRBD2. This CDR3 has 17 amino acids. Per germline, CDR1 MDHEN and CDR2 SYDVKM. The V segment lost 7 bases and the J segment 2 bases; nucleotides outside the gene matches: 12. This chain's CDR3 is CASKIERGATTYNEQFF. The CDR3 DNA is TGTGCCAGCAAAATTGAGCGGGGGGCCACGACCTACAATGAGCAGTTCTTC.

V is TRBV9 and J is TRBJ2-3, with 7 bases fitting TRBD2. Trimming took 1 base from V and 3 from J; bases not matched to a gene: 11. The CDR3 is 17 residues long. Germline CDR1 is SGDLS and CDR2 is YYNGEE. The CDR3: CASSVNRVAGETDTQYF. The CDR3 nucleotides read TGTGCCAGCAGCGTAAATCGGGTGGCGGGGGAAACAGATACGCAGTATTTT.

This clone was counted a single time. J is TRBJ2-5 and V is TRBV5-1; a possible D gene is TRBD2 (5 bases). Germline values: CDR1 SGHRS, CDR2 YFSETQ. The CDR3 totals 14 residues. Trimming stripped 2 bases from V and 5 bases from J, with 13 bases between. CDR3: CASSFGELGETQYF. CDR3 in DNA: TGCGCCAGCAGCTTCGGGGAGTTGGGGGAGACCCAGTACTTC.

CDR3 DNA: TGTGCCAGCAGCTTAGTTCTAGCGGGAGTATACAATGAGCAGTTCTTC. Protein sequence: CASSLVLAGVYNEQFF. This chain uses TRBV7-2 with TRBJ2-1; 10 nucleotides align to TRBD2. V gave up 1 base and J gave up 4 bases; unmatched junction bases: 4. The CDR3 has 16 amino acids. CDR1 and CDR2 from the germline V gene are SGHTA and FQGNSA.

The chain joins TRBV9 to TRBJ1-2; D call uncertain. V was pared by 0 bases and J by 13 bases, with 13 bases between. Germline assignment: CDR1 SGDLS and CDR2 YYNGEE. CDR3 length equals 12 residues. CDR3: CASSVVIGVVTF. The CDR3 DNA follows: TGTGCCAGCAGCGTAGTTATCGGTGTTGTCACCTTC.